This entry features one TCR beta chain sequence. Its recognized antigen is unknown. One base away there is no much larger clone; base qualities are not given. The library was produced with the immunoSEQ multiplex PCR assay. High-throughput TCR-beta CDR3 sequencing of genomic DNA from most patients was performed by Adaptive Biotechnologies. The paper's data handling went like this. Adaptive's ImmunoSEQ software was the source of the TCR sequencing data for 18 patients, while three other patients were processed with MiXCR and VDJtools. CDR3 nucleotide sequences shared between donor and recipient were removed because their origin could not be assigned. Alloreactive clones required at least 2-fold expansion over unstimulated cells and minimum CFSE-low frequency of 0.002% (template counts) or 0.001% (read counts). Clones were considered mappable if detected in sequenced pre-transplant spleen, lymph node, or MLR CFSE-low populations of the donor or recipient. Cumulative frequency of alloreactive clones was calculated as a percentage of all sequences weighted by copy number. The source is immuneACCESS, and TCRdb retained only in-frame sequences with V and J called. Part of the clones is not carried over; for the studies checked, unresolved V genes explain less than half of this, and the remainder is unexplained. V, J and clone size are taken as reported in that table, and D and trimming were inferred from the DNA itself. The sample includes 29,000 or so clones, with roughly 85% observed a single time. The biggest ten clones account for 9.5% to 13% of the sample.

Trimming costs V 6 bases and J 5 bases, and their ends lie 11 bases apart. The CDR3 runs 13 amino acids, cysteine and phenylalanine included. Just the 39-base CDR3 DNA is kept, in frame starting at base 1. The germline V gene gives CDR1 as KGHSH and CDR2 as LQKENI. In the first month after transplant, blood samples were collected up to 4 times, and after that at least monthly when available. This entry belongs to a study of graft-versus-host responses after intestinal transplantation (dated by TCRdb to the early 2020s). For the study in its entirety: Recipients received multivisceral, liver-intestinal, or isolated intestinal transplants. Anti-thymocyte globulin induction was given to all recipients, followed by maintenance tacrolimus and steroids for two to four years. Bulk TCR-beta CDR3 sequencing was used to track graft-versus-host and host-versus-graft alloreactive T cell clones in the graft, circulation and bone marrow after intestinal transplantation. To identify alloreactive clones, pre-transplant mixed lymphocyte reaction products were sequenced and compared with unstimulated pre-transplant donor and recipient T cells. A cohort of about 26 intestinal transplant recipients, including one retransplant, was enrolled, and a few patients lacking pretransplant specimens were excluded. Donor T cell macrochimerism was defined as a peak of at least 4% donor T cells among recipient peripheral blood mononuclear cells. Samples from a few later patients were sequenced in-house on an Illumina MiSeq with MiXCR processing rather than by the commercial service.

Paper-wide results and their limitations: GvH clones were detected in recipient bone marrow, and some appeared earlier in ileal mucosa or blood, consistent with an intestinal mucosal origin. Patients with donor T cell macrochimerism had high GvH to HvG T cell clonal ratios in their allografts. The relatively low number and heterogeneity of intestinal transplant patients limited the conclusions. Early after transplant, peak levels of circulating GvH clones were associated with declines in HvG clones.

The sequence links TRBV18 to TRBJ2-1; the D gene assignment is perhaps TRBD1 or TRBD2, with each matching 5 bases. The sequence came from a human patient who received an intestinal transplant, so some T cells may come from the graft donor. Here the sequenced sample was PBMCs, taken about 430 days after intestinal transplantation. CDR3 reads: CASSSGRDNEQFF. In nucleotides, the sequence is TGTGCCAGCTCCTCGGGACGAGACAATGAGCAGTTCTTC. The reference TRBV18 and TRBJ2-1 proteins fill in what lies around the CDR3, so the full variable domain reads NAGVMQNPRHLVRRRGQEARLRCSPMKGHSHVYWYRQLPEEGLKFMVYLQKENIIDESGMPKERFSAEFPKEGPSILRIQQVVRGDSAAYFCASSSGRDNEQFFGPGTRLTVL.